Below are 23 T cell receptor beta chains sequenced from a single sample in a study of identical twins. TCRdb re-called the 5' RACE reads with MiXCR, one entry per CDR3 protein. The sample contains some 500,000 distinct CDR3 sequences, roughly an eighth of which appear only once. This sample was also put to use in a study of yellow fever vaccine responses in identical twins.

What was sequenced was CD4+ T cells sorted from blood. These receptor sequences come from a woman younger than 35 in good health.

At least ten counts were recorded for this clonotype. The genes are TRBV29-1 and TRBJ2-1; tentatively, D is TRBD2 (6 bases). Germline CDR1 SQVTM, CDR2 ANQGSEA. The length of the CDR3 is 14 residues. V lost 3 bases and J 4 bases, leaving 13 bases between the germline ends. The CDR3 DNA reads TGCAGCGTTGATGCCTCGGGACTTTACAATGAGCAGTTCTTC. Translated: CSVDASGLYNEQFF.

This clonotype was seen only a few times. The CDR3 is CASSLEGTGTYNEQFF. The CDR3 region has the DNA TGTGCCAGCAGCTTAGAGGGGACAGGGACCTACAATGAGCAGTTCTTC. This chain uses TRBV11-3 with TRBJ2-1; 9 bases are shared with TRBD1. The CDR3 extends over 16 amino acids. After removal of 0 bases from V and 2 bases from J, the junction contained 2 bases not matched to a gene. Germline assignment: CDR1 SGHNT and CDR2 YENEEA.

The rearrangement uses TRBV3-1 and TRBJ2-5, with D perhaps being TRBD1 or TRBD2 (5 bases each). Germline V gives CDR1 LGHDT, CDR2 YNNKEL (reference sequence). The CDR3 runs 14 residues. V dropped 4 bases and J dropped 7 bases, with 16 bases sitting between them. CDR3 nucleotides: TGTGCCAGCAGCCTGGAGGCTGGGGCCGGGACCCAGTACTTC. Protein: CASSLEAGAGTQYF.

The DNA of the CDR3 is TGTGCCACCGGGACTCAAATAACCTACAATGAGCAGTTCTTC. Amino acids: CATGTQITYNEQFF. V usage is TRBV6-2 or TRBV6-3 and J usage is TRBJ2-1; possibly TRBD2 for D (6 bases). The V and J ends lost 10 bases and 2 bases respectively, with 15 bases between them. CDR3 length: 14 amino acids. Germline loops: CDR1 MNHEY, CDR2 SVGEGT.

This rearrangement joins TRBV20-1 to TRBJ2-7; 10 bases are shared with TRBD2. Trimming cost V 6 bases and J 1 base; bases outside gene matches: 3. This CDR3 region has 13 residues. The V gene's germline CDR1 is DFQATT and CDR2 SNEGSKA (reference sequence). For the CDR3, the DNA is TGCAGTGCAAAAGCGGGAGGGTCCTACGAGCAGTACTTC. Its translation is CSAKAGGSYEQYF.

V and J are TRBV4-3 and TRBJ1-2; tentative D call: TRBD1 (5 bases). CDR1 is LGHNA, CDR2 YSLEER, per germline. CDR3 length equals 15 residues. The V end lost 1 base, the J end lost 4 bases, and 13 bases lay between the germline ends. The CDR3 reads CASSQGLGGSYGYTF. CDR3 nucleotides: TGCGCCAGCAGCCAAGGGTTGGGGGGAAGCTATGGCTACACCTTC.

The CDR3 spells CASRPDRGGKYF. CDR3 sequence (DNA): TGTGCCAGCAGACCGGACAGGGGGGGAAAGTACTTC. This chain links TRBV6-2 or TRBV6-3 with TRBJ2-7; TRBD1 matches 10 bases. The trim removed 6 bases at V and 11 bases at J, leaving 7 bases unmatched. This CDR3 is 12 amino acids long. Germline CDR1 is MNHEY and CDR2 is SVGEGT.

This clonotype has just one count. The genes are TRBV7-2 and TRBJ2-3; D is perhaps TRBD2 (6 bases). The CDR3 is 16 amino acids. Germline CDR1 is SGHTA and CDR2 is FQGNSA. Trimming removed 4 bases from V and 2 bases from J, with 16 bases in between. The CDR3 bases are TGTGCCAGCAGCTCTTGGGGCGCGGGATCCACAGATACGCAGTATTTT. It encodes CASSSWGAGSTDTQYF.

This clonotype was observed a few times. The J gene is TRBJ2-7, the V gene TRBV6-1; 9 nucleotides agree with TRBD1. CDR3 length equals 15 residues. The V gene end was trimmed by 6 bases and the J gene end by 0 bases; junction bases not matched to a gene: 6. Germline CDR1 MNHNS, CDR2 SASEGT. The CDR3 DNA reads TGTGCCAGCAGACTGGGACAGGGAGCCTCCTACGAGCAGTACTTC. Its protein product is CASRLGQGASYEQYF.

This chain uses TRBV28 with TRBJ1-2; TRBD1 might be the D (6 bases). Germline V gene lookup returns CDR1 MDHEN and CDR2 SYDVKM. V gave up 5 bases and J gave up 4 bases, with 11 bases separating them. The CDR3 runs 13 residues. The CDR3: CASSQGGLYGYTF. The CDR3 nucleotides are TGTGCCAGCAGTCAAGGGGGTCTCTATGGCTACACCTTC.

This chain joins TRBV4-3 and TRBJ1-1; D is uncertain. This CDR3 is built from 13 residues. CDR1 is LGHNA and CDR2 is YSLEER in the germline V gene. Trimming took 0 bases from V and 8 from J, leaving 10 bases between them. In DNA, the CDR3 is TGCGCCAGCAGCCAAGAATCGACAAGAGAAGCTTTCTTT. Protein sequence: CASSQESTREAFF.

This clonotype was observed a few times. J is TRBJ2-3 and V is TRBV2, with D perhaps matching TRBD2 (5 bases). V lost 10 bases to trimming and J lost 2 bases, with 10 bases between them. The CDR3 totals 12 residues. Germline V gene sequence: CDR1 SNHLY, CDR2 FYNNEI. This chain's CDR3 is CAIRENTDTQYF. CDR3 coding DNA: TGTGCCATAAGGGAGAACACAGATACGCAGTATTTT.

V gene TRBV20-1 combines with J gene TRBJ2-3, with TRBD2 matching over 8 bases. The CDR3 sequence is 15 residues long. Germline V gene sequence: CDR1 DFQATT, CDR2 SNEGSKA (reference sequence). Losses at the gene ends were 3 bases for V and 2 bases for J; bases not matched to a gene: 7. CDR3 DNA: TGCAGTGCTAGGTTTATAGCGGGGAACACAGATACGCAGTATTTT. Translating gives CSARFIAGNTDTQYF.

V is TRBV7-8 and J is TRBJ2-7; no clear D. CDR1 is SGHVS, CDR2 FQNEAQ, per germline. Trimming took off 5 bases at V and 2 bases at J, with 10 bases between the two ends. CDR3 length equals 13 residues. CDR3 DNA: TGTGCCAGCAGCAACGGACGGGCCTACGAGCAGTACTTC. Translation: CASSNGRAYEQYF.

The rearrangement joins TRBV20-1 to TRBJ2-7; D might be TRBD2 (5 bases). The CDR3 has 17 amino acids. V was clipped by 0 bases and J by 6 bases, with 24 bases between them. Germline values: CDR1 DFQATT, CDR2 SNEGSKA (reference sequence). CDR3 DNA: TGCAGTGCTAGAGATAGTAGACGGGGAGCGGTCTTATCCGAGCAGTACTTC. The encoded protein is CSARDSRRGAVLSEQYF.

V is TRBV3-1 and J is TRBJ1-2; 7 nucleotides match TRBD1. The V gene's germline CDR1 is LGHDT and CDR2 YNNKEL (reference sequence). The CDR3 is 14 residues long. V gave up 7 bases and J gave up 8 bases; unmatched junction bases: 13. In DNA, the CDR3 is TGTGCCAGCACCGACCGGACAGGTCTTTACGGCTACACCTTC. This gives the protein CASTDRTGLYGYTF.

This clonotype turned up a few times. V and J are TRBV12-5 and TRBJ1-1, with D maybe TRBD1 (5 bases). The CDR3 is made up of 14 amino acids. CDR1 LGHNT and CDR2 FRNRAP come from the germline V gene. V dropped 3 bases and J dropped 3 bases, with 11 bases sitting between them. The CDR3 nucleotides read TGTGCTAGTGGTTTCGGGGGTATGGACACTGAAGCTTTCTTT. Encoded protein: CASGFGGMDTEAFF.

The chain is built from TRBV7-2 and TRBJ2-7; D is ambiguous. Germline V gene sequence: CDR1 SGHTA, CDR2 FQGNSA. This CDR3 is 12 amino acids long. V lost 5 bases to trimming and J lost 5 bases, with 10 bases between them. CDR3 protein: CASSRTLNEQYF. Written as DNA, the CDR3 is TGTGCCAGCAGCCGGACCTTAAACGAGCAGTACTTC.

In this sample, this clonotype turned up a few times. The chain uses TRBV7-6 and TRBJ1-1; D is ambiguous. Trimming removed 3 bases from V and 0 bases from J, with 11 bases in between. The CDR3 is 15 amino acids. Per the germline V gene, CDR1 is SGHVS and CDR2 is FNYEAQ. Here the CDR3 reads CASSFSQTLNTEAFF. Written as DNA, the CDR3 is TGTGCCAGCAGCTTTTCACAGACCTTGAACACTGAAGCTTTCTTT.

In its sample, this clonotype was seen many times. The chain recombines TRBV5-5 with TRBJ2-5, with TRBD2 identical over 12 bases. Losses at the gene ends were 0 bases for V and 4 bases for J; bases not matched to a gene: 10. Germline CDR1 and CDR2: SGHKS and YYEKEE (reference sequence). The CDR3 runs to 18 residues. The CDR3 DNA is TGTGCCAGCAGCTTGGCTCTGCTAGCGGGAGGGAAAGGAGAGACCCAGTACTTC. Protein: CASSLALLAGGKGETQYF.

The rearrangement uses TRBV29-1 and TRBJ1-5, with D possibly TRBD1 on 6 matching bases. Trimming took 6 bases from V and 1 from J, leaving 16 bases between them. Germline assignment: CDR1 SQVTM and CDR2 ANQGSEA. This CDR3 spans 15 amino acids. The CDR3 reads CSVRGGEGSNQPQHF. The DNA for the CDR3 is TGCAGCGTGAGGGGGGGTGAGGGGAGCAATCAGCCCCAGCATTTT.

The table lists this clonotype with many counts. The rearrangement joins TRBV15 to TRBJ2-5; 9 nucleotides agree with TRBD2. Germline lookup yields CDR1 LNHNV and CDR2 YYDKDF (reference sequence). J lost 2 bases, V lost 2 bases, and 12 bases had no gene match. The CDR3 runs to 18 residues. In DNA, the CDR3 is TGTGCCACCAGCAGATCTTGGGGGAGACTAGCGGTTCAAGAGACCCAGTACTTC. Translated: CATSRSWGRLAVQETQYF.

The rearrangement uses TRBV6-1 and TRBJ2-5; possible D gene TRBD1, 6 bases. CDR3 size: 13 residues. CDR1 and CDR2 from the germline V gene are MNHNS and SASEGT. V lost 6 bases, J lost 7 bases, and 15 bases lay in between. CDR3 in DNA: TGTGCCAGCAGCTCGGACAAACAGGGGACCCAGTACTTC. This sequence encodes CASSSDKQGTQYF.